This T cell receptor beta chain was captured in a study of beta chain features in type 1 diabetes. This clone was detected only a few times. Its specificity is unknown. V lost 5 bases to trimming and J lost 4 bases; unmatched junction nucleotides: 7. The CDR3 consists of 15 residues. Germline loops: CDR1 SGHTA, CDR2 FQGNSA. General study points: Within each of all four CD4+ subsets, Type 1 diabetes patients had TCRB CDR3s that were moderately but significantly shorter.

Since all of the isolated RNA was reverse transcribed, expressed TCRB transcripts were what got sequenced. Some clones are missing from TCRdb's copy, which holds only in-frame ones; the method was immunoSEQ multiplex PCR. The sample consists of under 300,000 clones, over 11% of them appearing once. Sequences were obtained from naive CD4+ T cells from blood. The TCR comes from a man aged 25-40 years with type 1 diabetes. V and J are TRBV7-2 and TRBJ1-2, with TRBD1 identical over 10 bases. The CDR3 DNA reads as TGTGCCAGCAGCCCCAGGGACAGGGGCCGCTATGGCTACACCTTC. As protein: CASSPRDRGRYGYTF.